A selection of T cell receptor beta chains follows, all from one sample in a study of cytomegalovirus exposure and HLA in healthy donors. Only in-frame clones appear in the TCRdb table, and some are missing; sequencing was by immunoSEQ multiplex PCR. The listing contains 200,000 or so clones. Sequencing was done on a sample of PBMCs. These receptors came from a girl aged 2 to 10 in good health and CMV-seropositive. Both conserved end residues are part of each CDR3. The D gene is left open where the match is weak.

TRBV5-1	TRBD2	TRBJ2-1	CASRPRISTSADNEQFF	TGCGCCAGCAGACCCCGAATTTCGACTAGCGCGGACAATGAGCAGTTCTTC
TRBV5-1	TRBD1	TRBJ1-1	CASSLGTGGIRMNTEAFF	TGCGCCAGCAGCCTTGGAACAGGGGGTATACGAATGAACACTGAAGCTTTCTTT
TRBV7-8	TRBD2	TRBJ2-3	CASSLALAGGPEDTQYF	TGTGCCAGCAGCTTAGCGCTCGCGGGAGGGCCTGAAGATACGCAGTATTTT
TRBV7-3	TRBD2	TRBJ2-1	CASSLLAGVNEQFF	TGTGCCAGCAGCTTACTGGCGGGAGTGAATGAGCAGTTCTTC
TRBV7-9	NA	TRBJ1-5	CASSSLGGPQHF	TGTGCCAGCAGCTCCCTCGGAGGGCCCCAGCATTTT
TRBV10-2	TRBD2	TRBJ2-7	CASSPLLAGVVHEQYF	TGCGCCAGCAGCCCCCTACTAGCGGGGGTAGTCCACGAGCAGTACTTC
TRBV14	TRBD2	TRBJ2-3	CASSQSRTSKDTQYF	TGTGCCAGCAGCCAATCTCGGACTAGCAAGGATACGCAGTATTTT
TRBV7-3	TRBD2	TRBJ2-3	CASSLAAGGQADTQYF	TGTGCCAGCAGCTTAGCAGCGGGAGGGCAGGCAGATACGCAGTATTTT
TRBV5-8	TRBD1	TRBJ1-2	CASSFGTDYGYTF	TGTGCCAGCAGCTTCGGGACAGACTATGGCTACACCTTC
TRBV5-1	TRBD1	TRBJ1-3	CASSPGTAGNTIYF	TGCGCCAGCAGTCCCGGGACAGCTGGAAACACCATATATTTT
TRBV10-3	NA	TRBJ2-4	CAISEDLVAKNIQYF	TGTGCCATCAGTGAGGACTTAGTAGCCAAAAACATTCAGTACTTC
TRBV4-1	TRBD2	TRBJ2-7	CASSRGSGSGYEQYF	TGCGCCAGCAGCCGCGGAAGCGGGAGTGGTTACGAGCAGTACTTC
TRBV6-7	NA	TRBJ2-1	CASSSTCFGGSYNEQFF	TGTGCCAGCAGCTCGACATGTTTCGGAGGCTCCTACAATGAGCAGTTCTTC
TRBV29-1	NA	TRBJ2-7	CSVALQGRTYEQYF	TGCAGCGTTGCCTTACAGGGTCGGACTTACGAGCAGTACTTC
TRBV10-3	TRBD2	TRBJ2-1	CATRPSGHLGEQFF	TGTGCCACCCGCCCTAGCGGACATCTAGGGGAGCAGTTCTTC
TRBV5-1	NA	TRBJ1-1	CASSPRTEGEAFF	TGCGCCAGCAGCCCACGGACAGAAGGTGAAGCTTTCTTT
TRBV7-2	TRBD1	TRBJ1-3	CASSLSPGQGGNTIYF	TGTGCCAGCAGCTTATCTCCGGGACAGGGGGGAAACACCATATATTTT
TRBV11-2	NA	TRBJ1-5	CASSGDRFQPQHF	TGTGCCAGCAGCGGCGACAGGTTCCAGCCCCAGCATTTT
TRBV11-2	NA	TRBJ2-5	CASSEGVYQETQYF	TGTGCCAGCAGCGAAGGGGTTTACCAAGAGACCCAGTACTTC
TRBV4-1	NA	TRBJ1-1	CASSQAWDFEAFF	TGCGCCAGCAGCCAAGCCTGGGACTTTGAAGCTTTCTTT
TRBV27	NA	TRBJ1-4	CASSLRGEKLFF	TGTGCCAGCAGTTTGAGAGGTGAAAAACTGTTTTTT
TRBV6-4	NA	TRBJ2-2	CATSLGPDPNTGELFF	TGTGCTACCTCCTTGGGGCCGGACCCGAACACCGGGGAGCTGTTTTTT
TRBV5-4	TRBD2	TRBJ2-5	CASRGTSGEQETQYF	TGTGCCAGCAGGGGGACTAGCGGGGAACAAGAGACCCAGTACTTC
TRBV2	NA	TRBJ2-3	CASSGLVGKATQYF	TGTGCCAGCAGTGGGCTAGTAGGCAAAGCTACGCAGTATTTT
TRBV5-6	TRBD1	TRBJ2-7	CASSFPTGALSYEQYF	TGTGCCAGCAGCTTTCCGACAGGGGCCCTATCCTACGAGCAGTACTTC
TRBV14	TRBD2	TRBJ2-1	CASSHDSGRLGEQFF	TGTGCCAGCAGCCACGATAGCGGGAGACTAGGGGAGCAGTTCTTC
TRBV28	NA	TRBJ1-5	CASSLQASNQPQHF	TGTGCCAGCAGTTTACAGGCGAGCAATCAGCCCCAGCATTTT
TRBV7-2	TRBD1	TRBJ1-5	CASSQQGAGQPQHF	TGTGCCAGCAGCCAACAGGGGGCTGGGCAGCCCCAGCATTTT
TRBV18	TRBD1	TRBJ1-5	CASSLGTENQPQHF	TGTGCCAGCTCACTAGGGACAGAAAATCAGCCCCAGCATTTT
TRBV15	TRBD2	TRBJ2-7	CATRGEGLHEQYF	TGTGCCACCCGGGGGGAGGGCCTCCACGAGCAGTACTTC
TRBV9	NA	TRBJ2-7	CASSVGVGAGPNEQYF	TGTGCCAGCAGCGTTGGGGTAGGGGCAGGGCCCAACGAGCAGTACTTC
TRBV11-3	NA	TRBJ2-7	CASSLSRQTYEQYF	TGTGCCAGCAGCTTATCCAGGCAAACCTACGAGCAGTACTTC
TRBV11-2	TRBD1	TRBJ2-5	CASSLVGDRGSETQYF	TGTGCCAGCAGCTTAGTAGGAGACAGGGGGTCGGAGACCCAGTACTTC